Listed here is a single TCR beta chain. Produced via immunoSEQ multiplex PCR; TCRdb's table is partial and in-frame only. The top ten hold approximately 2.8% of the sample, which has tens of thousands of clones, 83% seen once. The source of the sample is a study of T cell clones after liver transplantation. Study as a whole: As an antigen-independent comparator, third-party-reactive TCRbeta sequences came from pre-transplant mixed lymphocyte reactions. Apart from three HCV-positive recipients, transplants were for non-autoimmune, non-viral reasons.

Trimming cost V 3 bases and J 8 bases, with 22 bases left between them. This CDR3 contains 16 residues. In germline, CDR1 is KGHSH, CDR2 LQKENI. The chain uses TRBV18 and TRBJ1-1, with D possibly being TRBD1 (5 bases). The sequencing here drew on CD4+ T cells from blood, taken at the 22-month timepoint. The clonotype was recovered from a human patient who received a liver transplant. Some T cells may possibly be graft donor cells. CDR3 region: CASSPTRDPQLVEAFF. The CDR3 DNA follows: TGTGCCAGCTCACCGACCCGGGACCCCCAGTTGGTAGAAGCTTTCTTT.